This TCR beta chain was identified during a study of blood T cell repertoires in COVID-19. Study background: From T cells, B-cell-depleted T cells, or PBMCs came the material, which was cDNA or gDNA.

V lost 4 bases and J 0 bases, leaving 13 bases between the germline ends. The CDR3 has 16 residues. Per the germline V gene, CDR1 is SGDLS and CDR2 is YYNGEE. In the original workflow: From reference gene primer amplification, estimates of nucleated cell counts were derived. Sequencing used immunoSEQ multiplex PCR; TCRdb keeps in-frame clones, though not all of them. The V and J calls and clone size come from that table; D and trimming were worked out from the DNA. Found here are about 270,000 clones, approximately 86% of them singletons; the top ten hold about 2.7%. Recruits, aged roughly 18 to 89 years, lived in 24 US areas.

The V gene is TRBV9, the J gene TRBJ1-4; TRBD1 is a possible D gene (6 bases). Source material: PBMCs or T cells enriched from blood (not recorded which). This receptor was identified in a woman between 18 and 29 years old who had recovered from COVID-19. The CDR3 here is CASSTTGDATNEKLFF. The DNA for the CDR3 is TGTGCCAGCAGCACGACAGGAGACGCAACTAATGAAAAACTGTTTTTT. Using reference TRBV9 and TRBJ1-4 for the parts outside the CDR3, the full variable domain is DSGVTQTPKHLITATGQRVTLRCSPRSGDLSVYWYQQSLDQGLQFLIQYYNGEERAKGNILERFSAQQFPDLHSELNLSSLELGDSALYFCASSTTGDATNEKLFFGSGTQLSVL.